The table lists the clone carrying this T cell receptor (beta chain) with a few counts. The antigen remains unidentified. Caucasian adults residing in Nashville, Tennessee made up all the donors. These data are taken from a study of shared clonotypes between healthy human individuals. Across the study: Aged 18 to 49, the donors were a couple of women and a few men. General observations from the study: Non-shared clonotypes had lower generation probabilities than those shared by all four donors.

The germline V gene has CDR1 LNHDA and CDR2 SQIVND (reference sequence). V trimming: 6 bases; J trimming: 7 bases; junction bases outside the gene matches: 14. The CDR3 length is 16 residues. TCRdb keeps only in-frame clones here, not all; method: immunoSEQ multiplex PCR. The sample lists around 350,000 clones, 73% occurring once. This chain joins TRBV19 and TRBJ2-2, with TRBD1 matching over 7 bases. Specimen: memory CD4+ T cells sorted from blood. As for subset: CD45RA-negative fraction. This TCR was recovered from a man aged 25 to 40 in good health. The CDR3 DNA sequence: TGTGCCAGTAGAGCAGCCACAGGGGTTGTGGGCGGGGAGCTGTTTTTT. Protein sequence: CASRAATGVVGGELFF.